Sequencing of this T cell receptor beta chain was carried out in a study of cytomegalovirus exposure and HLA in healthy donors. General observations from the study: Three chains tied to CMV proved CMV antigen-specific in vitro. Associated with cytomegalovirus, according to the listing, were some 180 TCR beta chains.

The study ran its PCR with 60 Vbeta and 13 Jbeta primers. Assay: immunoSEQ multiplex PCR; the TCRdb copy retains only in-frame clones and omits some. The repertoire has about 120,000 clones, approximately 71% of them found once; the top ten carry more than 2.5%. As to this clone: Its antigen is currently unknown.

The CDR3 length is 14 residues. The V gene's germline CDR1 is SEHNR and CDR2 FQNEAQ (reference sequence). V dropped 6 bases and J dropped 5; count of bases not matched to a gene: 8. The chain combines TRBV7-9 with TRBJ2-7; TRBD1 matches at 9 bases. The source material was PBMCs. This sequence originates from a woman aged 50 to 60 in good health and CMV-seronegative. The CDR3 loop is CASSDMGQGDEQYF. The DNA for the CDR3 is TGTGCCAGCAGTGATATGGGACAGGGAGACGAGCAGTACTTC.